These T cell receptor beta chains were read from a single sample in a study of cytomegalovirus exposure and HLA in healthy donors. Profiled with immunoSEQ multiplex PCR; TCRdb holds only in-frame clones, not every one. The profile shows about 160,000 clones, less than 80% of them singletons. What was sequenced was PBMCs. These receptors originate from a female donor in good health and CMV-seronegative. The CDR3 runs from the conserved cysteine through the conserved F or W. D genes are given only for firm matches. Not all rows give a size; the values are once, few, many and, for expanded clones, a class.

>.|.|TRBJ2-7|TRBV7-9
CSSSPQAKLRQTGSYEQYF
TGTTCCAGCAGCCCTCAAGCGAAACTACGTCAAACAGGCTCCTACGAGCAGTACTTC
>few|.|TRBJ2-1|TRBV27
CASSFMGGGNEQFF
TGTGCCAGCAGTTTTATGGGAGGCGGGAATGAGCAGTTCTTC
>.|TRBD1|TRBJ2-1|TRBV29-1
CSVGREDPDRLIPPTEQFF
TGCAGCGTTGGGAGAGAGGATCCGGACAGGCTCATCCCCCCGACTGAGCAGTTCTTC
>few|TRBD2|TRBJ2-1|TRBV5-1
CASRAGLAGGLNEQFF
TGCGCCAGCAGGGCGGGACTAGCGGGAGGATTGAATGAGCAGTTCTTC
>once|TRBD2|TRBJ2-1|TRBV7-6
CASSLVLAGDNEQFF
TGTGCCAGCAGCTTAGTGTTGGCGGGAGACAATGAGCAGTTCTTC
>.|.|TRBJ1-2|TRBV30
CAWSPRANYGYTF
TGTGCCTGGAGTCCTAGAGCTAACTATGGCTACACCTTC
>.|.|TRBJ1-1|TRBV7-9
CAAGMNTEAFF
TGTGCTGCAGGGATGAACACTGAAGCTTTCTTT
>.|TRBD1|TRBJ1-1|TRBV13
CASSPPRGTGSRGTEAFF
TGTGCCAGCAGCCCCCCCCGAGGGACAGGATCTCGGGGCACTGAAGCTTTCTTT
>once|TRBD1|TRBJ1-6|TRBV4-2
CASSQDPGQGLNNSPLHF
TGTGCCAGCAGCCAAGATCCGGGACAGGGGCTTAATAATTCACCCCTCCACTTT
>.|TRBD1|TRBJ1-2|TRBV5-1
CASSLGQGDARYTF
TGCGCCAGCAGCTTGGGACAGGGAGACGCACGCTACACCTTC
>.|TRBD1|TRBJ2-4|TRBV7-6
CASSLGQTGVSKNSQYF
TGTGCCAGCAGCTTAGGCCAAACAGGGGTATCCAAAAACAGTCAGTACTTC
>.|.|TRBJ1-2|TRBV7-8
CASSPSFTGPKTTNYGYTF
TGTGCCAGCAGCCCCTCTTTTACAGGGCCGAAAACCACTAACTATGGCTACACCTTC
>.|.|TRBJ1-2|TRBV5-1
CASSRDTKYGYTF
TGCGCCAGCAGCCGTGACACCAAATATGGCTACACCTTC
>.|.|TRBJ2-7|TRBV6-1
CASSAVRSALIYEQYF
TGTGCCAGCAGTGCTGTGAGATCCGCCCTAATTTACGAGCAGTACTTC
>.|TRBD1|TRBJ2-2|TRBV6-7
CASSPGTARPGELFF
TGTGCCAGCAGTCCCGGGACAGCCCGGCCCGGGGAGCTGTTTTTT